This TCR beta chain came from a study of CD8 T cells in ankylosing spondylitis. Libraries for TCR beta were made by quantitative 5'-RACE with molecular barcodes. Each CDR3 protein is one row after TCRdb ran MiXCR on the 5' RACE reads. The sample shows some 38,000 distinct CDR3 sequences, 10% of them seen only once. There are 16 residues in the CDR3. This clonotype was seen ten or more times. What it recognizes is unknown. Study findings and constraints: Disease-linked clones had a CD8+ phenotype and relatively low frequency in peripheral blood. Prior work had noted some motif variants in reactive arthritis blood and synovial fluid.

This TCR was recovered from a male donor with ankylosing spondylitis or in good health (not recorded which). Sequenced: blood, either unsorted or a sorted T cell fraction (not recorded which). This chain joins TRBV21-1 and TRBJ1-1. TRBV21-1 is given as a pseudogene. The CDR3 DNA reads as TGTGCCAGCAGCAAAAGGTTCGACCCCGTGGGCACTGAAGCTTTCTTT. It yields the protein CASSKRFDPVGTEAFF.